A selection of T cell receptor beta chains follows, all from one sample in a study of CD8+CD57+ T cells in acquired aplastic anemia. TCRdb re-called the reads through MiXCR, storing one row per CDR3 protein. The sample yields approximately 200,000 distinct CDR3 sequences, under 55% seen once. Sequencing input: sorted CD4+, CD8+, or CD8+CD57+ T cells (not recorded which) from PBMCs. All receptors come from a human donor with aplastic anemia. CDR3s include the opening cysteine and the closing phenylalanine or tryptophan. D genes are given only for firm matches. Clone size is stated in some rows and not others, as once, few, many or a class when expanded.

V,J,size,D,CDR3,DNA
TRBV20-1,TRBJ2-5,few,TRBD1,CSASGQGLQETQYF,TGCAGTGCTAGCGGACAGGGATTACAAGAGACCCAGTACTTC
TRBV28,TRBJ1-5,-,-,CASSFYSNQPQHF,TGTGCCAGCAGTTTCTATAGCAATCAGCCCCAGCATTTT
TRBV5-6,TRBJ2-5,-,-,CASTQEWGQETQYF,TGTGCCAGCACCCAAGAGTGGGGCCAAGAGACCCAGTACTTC
TRBV7-9,TRBJ2-2,many,TRBD2,CASSLGGLAITGELFF,TGTGCCAGCAGCTTAGGTGGACTAGCGATCACCGGGGAGCTGTTTTTT
TRBV5-1,TRBJ2-5,many,TRBD1,CASASDREETQYF,TGCGCCAGCGCGTCGGACAGGGAAGAGACCCAGTACTTC
TRBV6-1,TRBJ1-2,many,-,CASSVGAYGYTF,TGTGCCAGCAGTGTCGGGGCCTATGGCTACACCTTC
TRBV5-4,TRBJ2-7,-,-,CASSLGTGVGGGSTTPYEQYF,TGTGCCAGCAGCTTGGGGACAGGGGTCGGCGGGGGGTCAACCACTCCCTACGAGCAGTACTTC
TRBV5-1,TRBJ1-4,-,TRBD1,CASSPGQGYEKLFF,TGCGCCAGCAGCCCGGGACAGGGCTATGAAAAACTGTTTTTT
TRBV6-5,TRBJ2-7,-,TRBD2,CASSRGRDYEQYF,TGTGCCAGCAGTCGGGGGAGGGACTACGAGCAGTACTTC
TRBV7-8,TRBJ2-5,-,-,CASSLDLGGAEEETQYF,TGTGCCAGCAGCTTAGACCTCGGGGGCGCCGAGGAGGAGACCCAGTACTTC
TRBV2,TRBJ2-5,-,-,CASSEDSHALGGTQYF,TGTGCCAGCAGTGAGGACTCGCACGCTCTGGGGGGGACCCAGTACTTC
TRBV20-1,TRBJ1-5,-,TRBD1,CSASLGAGGNQPQHF,TGCAGTGCTAGTCTGGGAGCAGGGGGAAATCAGCCCCAGCATTTT
TRBV5-1,TRBJ2-7,once,TRBD2,CASSFSGGASVQYF,TGTGCCAGCAGCTTTAGCGGGGGGGCGTCCGTGCAGTACTTC
TRBV6-1,TRBJ1-1,few,-,CASSARTREGTEAFF,TGTGCCAGCAGTGCCCGGACAAGGGAAGGTACTGAAGCTTTCTTT
TRBV7-9,TRBJ2-5,-,-,CASSLVGRQETQYF,TGTGCCAGCAGCTTAGTTGGCCGACAAGAGACCCAGTACTTC
TRBV27,TRBJ1-6,-,TRBD1,CASRGQPNSPLHF,TGTGCCAGCAGGGGACAGCCTAATTCACCCCTCCACTTT
TRBV3-1,TRBJ2-7,many,TRBD1,CASSQVLGQGRYEQYF,TGTGCCAGCAGCCAAGTACTCGGACAGGGGAGGTACGAGCAGTACTTC
TRBV28,TRBJ1-1,many,-,CASSNWDGGNTEAFF,TGTGCCAGCAGTAATTGGGACGGGGGAAACACTGAAGCTTTCTTT
TRBV16,TRBJ1-5,many,-,CASSQGADNQPQHF,TGTGCCAGCAGCCAAGGGGCAGATAATCAGCCCCAGCATTTT
TRBV24-1,TRBJ2-7,-,-,CASSTASYEQYF,TGTGCCAGCAGCACGGCATCCTACGAGCAGTACTTC
TRBV11-3,TRBJ2-7,-,-,CASSQNAGVDEQYF,TGTGCCAGCAGCCAAAACGCAGGGGTAGACGAGCAGTACTTC
TRBV5-1,TRBJ2-3,many,-,CASSLRPDTDTQYF,TGCGCCAGCAGCTTAAGACCCGATACAGATACGCAGTATTTT
TRBV20-1,TRBJ1-5,-,TRBD1,CSAIGTGRNQPQHF,TGCAGTGCTATCGGGACAGGTCGCAATCAGCCCCAGCATTTT
TRBV5-8,TRBJ2-5,many,TRBD2,CASSYPGGRQETQYF,TGTGCCAGCAGCTACCCGGGGGGGCGGCAAGAGACCCAGTACTTC
TRBV25-1,TRBJ2-6,-,-,CASQPISAAFSGANVLTF,TGTGCCAGCCAACCAATATCTGCGGCTTTCTCTGGGGCCAACGTCCTGACTTTC
TRBV19,TRBJ2-4,few,-,CASSIAAVNIQYF,TGTGCCAGTAGTATTGCAGCGGTGAACATTCAGTACTTC
TRBV30,TRBJ1-2,-,TRBD1,CAWGAKTGDGYTF,TGTGCCTGGGGGGCCAAAACAGGGGACGGCTACACCTTC
TRBV24-1,TRBJ1-5,few,TRBD1,CATSVGQNQPQHF,TGTGCCACCAGTGTGGGACAGAATCAGCCCCAGCATTTT
TRBV7-9,TRBJ2-3,-,TRBD1,CASRTSNRGRNTDTQYF,TGTGCCAGCAGAACTTCTAACAGGGGGCGGAACACAGATACGCAGTATTTT
TRBV5-8,TRBJ1-6,many,-,CASSLAANSPLHF,TGTGCCAGCAGCTTGGCAGCAAATTCACCCCTCCACTTT
TRBV2,TRBJ2-7,-,TRBD2,CASTEGLFYEQYF,TGTGCCAGCACGGAGGGACTATTCTACGAGCAGTACTTC
TRBV5-1,TRBJ1-1,many,TRBD1,CASSSSRDRNTEAFF,TGCGCCAGCAGCAGCTCCCGGGACAGGAACACTGAAGCTTTCTTT
TRBV15,TRBJ1-2,-,-,CATSREGGGGYGYTF,TGTGCCACCAGCAGAGAGGGGGGGGGAGGGTATGGCTACACCTTC
TRBV7-3,TRBJ2-5,-,-,CASSPPTPLQETQYF,TGTGCCAGCAGCCCCCCGACTCCCCTTCAAGAGACCCAGTACTTC
TRBV28,TRBJ2-7,-,-,CASSLGVTGEQYF,TGTGCCAGCAGTTTGGGAGTCACCGGCGAGCAGTACTTC
TRBV25-1,TRBJ2-7,-,-,CASSKSPGRPFYEQYF,TGTGCCAGCAGCAAATCCCCGGGGAGGCCCTTCTACGAGCAGTACTTC
TRBV29-1,TRBJ2-5,-,-,CSVDRMGETQYF,TGCAGCGTTGACCGAATGGGGGAGACCCAGTACTTC
TRBV7-7,TRBJ1-2,many,-,CASSLAPRAPLDYGYTF,TGTGCTAGCAGCTTAGCCCCCAGGGCTCCCCTAGACTATGGCTACACCTTC
TRBV11-3,TRBJ2-5,many,TRBD1,CASSSGTGGGETQYF,TGTGCCAGCAGCTCGGGGACAGGGGGTGGGGAGACCCAGTACTTC
TRBV6-6,TRBJ1-2,many,TRBD1,CASSYRAGGGYGYTF,TGTGCCAGCAGTTACCGGGCAGGGGGAGGCTATGGCTACACCTTC
TRBV24-1,TRBJ1-6,-,-,CATSEGPSPLHF,TGTGCCACCAGTGAGGGACCGTCACCCCTCCACTTT
TRBV6-5,TRBJ1-1,few,-,CASSLKGGITEAFF,TGTGCCAGCAGTTTGAAGGGGGGCATCACTGAAGCTTTCTTT
TRBV6-5,TRBJ2-7,many,-,CASSYPGVGEQYF,TGTGCCAGCAGTTATCCGGGGGTGGGGGAGCAGTACTTC
TRBV29-1,TRBJ1-2,-,TRBD1,CSVEEGQFYGYTF,TGCAGCGTTGAGGAGGGACAGTTCTATGGCTACACCTTC
TRBV4-1,TRBJ1-6,many,TRBD1,CASSQDRSSYNSPLHF,TGCGCCAGCAGCCAGGACAGGAGCTCCTATAATTCACCCCTCCACTTT
TRBV29-1,TRBJ2-3,-,-,CSVWRSGFTDTQYF,TGCAGCGTTTGGAGGAGCGGGTTCACAGATACGCAGTATTTT
TRBV19,TRBJ1-2,many,TRBD1,CASSRGADQRYTF,TGTGCCAGTAGCAGGGGGGCAGATCAACGCTACACCTTC
TRBV6-1,TRBJ2-5,many,-,CASGRGGYQETQYF,TGTGCCAGCGGGAGGGGGGGCTACCAAGAGACCCAGTACTTC
TRBV9,TRBJ1-2,-,-,CASSVDQGYTF,TGTGCCAGCAGCGTCGACCAGGGTTACACCTTC
TRBV19,TRBJ1-5,-,-,CASTEAVNQPQHF,TGTGCCAGTACTGAGGCAGTCAATCAGCCCCAGCATTTT
TRBV6-1,TRBJ2-5,-,TRBD1,CASSTGATGETQYF,TGTGCCAGCAGCACAGGGGCGACTGGGGAGACCCAGTACTTC
TRBV12-3/TRBV12-4,TRBJ1-1,many,-,CASHMGRITEAFF,TGTGCCAGCCATATGGGCCGGATCACTGAAGCTTTCTTT
TRBV7-3,TRBJ2-6,-,TRBD2,CASSLGTSGANVLTF,TGTGCCAGCAGCTTGGGGACTAGCGGGGCCAACGTCCTGACTTTC